This TCR beta chain emerged from a study of CD8+ T cells in alopecia areata. Across the whole study: Recipients were approximately 7-11-week-old female C3H/HeJ mice grafted with skin from approximately 6-13-month-old C3H/HeJ donors with spontaneous alopecia. Study-level findings and limits: Lesional scalp exceeded normal scalp in clonality, especially in alopecia totalis/universalis. Relative to mice, TCR sharing across patients was less clear, a difference possibly HLA-related.

RNA extraction was followed by reverse transcription into cDNA, which acted as the sequencing template. Generated by immunoSEQ multiplex PCR, the TCRdb table keeps only in-frame clones and is missing some. The profile covers around 300,000 clones, none occurring a single time. About this clone itself: The antigen is unknown. The gene names given are mouse names. The sequence runs out 4 residues before the end of the CDR3; the remainder is reconstructed from the germline J gene.

It was with CD4, CD8alpha, NKG2D, NKG2ACE and other markers that pooled cutaneous lymph node cells were sorted. This CDR3 is built from 15 residues. Germline assignment: CDR1 MNHDT and CDR2 YYDKIL. V trimming: 2 bases; J trimming: 5 bases; junction bases outside the gene matches: 2. The sample comprised CD4+ T cells sorted from a lymph node. The V and J genes are TRBV17 and TRBJ2-1; 11 nucleotides line up with TRBD1. This receptor was identified in a C3H/HeJ mouse with alopecia areata. MHC haplotype: H2-k. CDR3 residues: CASSRPGQGDAEQFF. The DNA read from the CDR3 is TGTGCTAGCAGTAGACCGGGACAGGGGGATGCT.